This T cell receptor beta chain was recorded in a study of cytomegalovirus exposure and HLA in healthy donors. Researchers ran the PCR with 60 Vbeta and 13 Jbeta primers. Libraries were prepared by immunoSEQ multiplex PCR; TCRdb keeps only in-frame clonotypes and omits some of them. The table lists 200,000 to 250,000 clones, over 65% of them singletons, with 1.3% in the top ten. Study results and caveats: In a later analysis, productive TCRs from donors in an Asian-associated ancestry cluster reportedly carried fewer N-insertions than the cohort mean. The likely explanation for a cluster of highly shared sequence variants was sequencing artifact.

For this clone: Its antigen is unknown.

Trimming took off 0 bases at V and 6 bases at J, with 12 bases between the two ends. CDR3 size: 15 residues. Per germline, CDR1 MGHRA and CDR2 YSYEKL. The chain joins TRBV4-1 to TRBJ2-1; the D gene is possibly TRBD2 (6 bases). Sequences were obtained from PBMCs. The sequence came from a human donor in good health. CDR3 protein: CASSQEGRTPNEQFF. CDR3 nucleotides: TGCGCCAGCAGCCAAGAAGGGAGGACCCCCAATGAGCAGTTCTTC.